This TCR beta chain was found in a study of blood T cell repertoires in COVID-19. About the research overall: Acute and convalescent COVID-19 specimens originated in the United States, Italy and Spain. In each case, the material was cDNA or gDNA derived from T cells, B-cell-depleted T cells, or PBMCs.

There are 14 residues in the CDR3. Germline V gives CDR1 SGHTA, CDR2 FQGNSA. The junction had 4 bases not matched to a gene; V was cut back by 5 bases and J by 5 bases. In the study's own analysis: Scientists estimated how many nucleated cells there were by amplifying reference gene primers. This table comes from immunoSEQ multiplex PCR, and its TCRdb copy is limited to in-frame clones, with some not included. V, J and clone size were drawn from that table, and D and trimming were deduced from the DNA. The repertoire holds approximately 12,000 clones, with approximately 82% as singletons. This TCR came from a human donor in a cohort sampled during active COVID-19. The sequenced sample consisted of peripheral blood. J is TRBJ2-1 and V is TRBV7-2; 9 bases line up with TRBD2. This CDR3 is CASSLKRGDNEQFF. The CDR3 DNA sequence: TGTGCCAGCAGCCTAAAGCGGGGGGACAATGAGCAGTTCTTC.